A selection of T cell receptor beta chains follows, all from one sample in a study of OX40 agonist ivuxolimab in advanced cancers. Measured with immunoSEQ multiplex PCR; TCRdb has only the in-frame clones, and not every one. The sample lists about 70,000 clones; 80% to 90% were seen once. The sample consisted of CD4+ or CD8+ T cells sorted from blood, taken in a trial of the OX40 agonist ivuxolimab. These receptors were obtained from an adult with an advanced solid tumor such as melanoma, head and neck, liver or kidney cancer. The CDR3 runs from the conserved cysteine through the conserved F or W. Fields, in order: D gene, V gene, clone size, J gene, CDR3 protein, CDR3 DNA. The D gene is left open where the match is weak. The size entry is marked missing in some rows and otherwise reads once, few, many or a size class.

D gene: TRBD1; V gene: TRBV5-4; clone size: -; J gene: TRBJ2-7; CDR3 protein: CASSFYKTGTASYEQYF; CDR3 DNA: TGTGCCAGCAGCTTCTACAAAACCGGGACAGCTTCTTACGAGCAGTACTTC
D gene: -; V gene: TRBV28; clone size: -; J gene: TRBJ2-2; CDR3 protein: CASTPPGVRNGELFF; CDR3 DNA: TGTGCCAGCACCCCTCCAGGGGTCAGGAACGGGGAGCTGTTTTTT
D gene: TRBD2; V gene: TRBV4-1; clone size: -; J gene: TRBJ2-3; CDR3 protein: CASSQDGAGGLADTQYF; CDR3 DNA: TGCGCCAGCAGCCAAGATGGGGCGGGGGGGCTTGCAGATACGCAGTATTTT
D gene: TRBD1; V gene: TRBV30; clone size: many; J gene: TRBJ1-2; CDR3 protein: CAWSEGAGGYTF; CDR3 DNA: TGTGCCTGGAGTGAGGGGGCGGGAGGCTACACCTTC
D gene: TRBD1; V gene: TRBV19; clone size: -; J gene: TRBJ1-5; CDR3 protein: CASSPQGRDQPQHF; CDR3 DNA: TGTGCCAGTAGTCCACAGGGGAGGGATCAGCCCCAGCATTTT
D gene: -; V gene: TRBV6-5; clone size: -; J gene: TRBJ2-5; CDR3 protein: CASSYGPRNGETQYF; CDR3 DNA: TGTGCCAGCAGTTACGGGCCCAGGAATGGAGAGACCCAGTACTTC
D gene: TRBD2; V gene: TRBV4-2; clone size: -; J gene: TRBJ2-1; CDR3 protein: CASSQSSGEPYNEQFF; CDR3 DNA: TGTGCCAGCAGCCAATCTAGCGGGGAACCCTACAATGAGCAGTTCTTC
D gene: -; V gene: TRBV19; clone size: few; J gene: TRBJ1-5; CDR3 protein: CASSIRVNQPQHF; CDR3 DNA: TGTGCCAGTAGTATACGGGTTAATCAGCCCCAGCATTTT
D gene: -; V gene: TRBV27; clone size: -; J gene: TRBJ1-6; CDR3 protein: CASSLLDRSSPLHF; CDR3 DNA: TGTGCCAGCAGTTTACTCGACAGGTCCTCACCCCTCCACTTT
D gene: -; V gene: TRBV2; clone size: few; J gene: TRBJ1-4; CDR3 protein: CASSPTPATNEKLFF; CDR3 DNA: TGTGCCAGCAGCCCCACACCTGCAACTAATGAAAAACTGTTTTTT
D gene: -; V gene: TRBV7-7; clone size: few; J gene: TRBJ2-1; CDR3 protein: CASSLVGGRNNEQFF; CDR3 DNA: TGTGCCAGCAGCTTGGTCGGGGGCAGAAACAATGAGCAGTTCTTC
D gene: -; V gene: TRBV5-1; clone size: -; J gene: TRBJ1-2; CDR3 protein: CASSLAPGGDYGYTF; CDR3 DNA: TGCGCCAGCAGCTTGGCCCCCGGGGGTGACTATGGCTACACCTTC
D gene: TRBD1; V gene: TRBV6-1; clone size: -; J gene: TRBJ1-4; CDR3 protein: CASRERYRRSRGDEKLFF; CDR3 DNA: TGTGCCAGCAGGGAAAGATACCGCCGGAGCAGGGGGGATGAAAAACTGTTTTTT
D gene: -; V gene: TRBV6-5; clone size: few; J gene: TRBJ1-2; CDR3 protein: CASSEGTGLYGYTF; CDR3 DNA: TGTGCCAGCAGTGAGGGAACAGGGCTCTATGGCTACACCTTC
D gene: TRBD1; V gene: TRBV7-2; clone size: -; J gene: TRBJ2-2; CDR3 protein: CASSLATGGVGELFF; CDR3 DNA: TGTGCCAGCAGCTTAGCAACAGGGGGAGTCGGGGAGCTGTTTTTT
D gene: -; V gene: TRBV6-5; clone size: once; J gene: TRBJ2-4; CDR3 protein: CASSYSTVNIQYF; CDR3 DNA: TGTGCCAGCAGTTACTCGACCGTGAACATTCAGTACTTC
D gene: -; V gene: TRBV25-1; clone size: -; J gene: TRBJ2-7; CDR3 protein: CASSDSYEQYF; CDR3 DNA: TGTGCCAGCAGTGATTCCTACGAGCAGTACTTC
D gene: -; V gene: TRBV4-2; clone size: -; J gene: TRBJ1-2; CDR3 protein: CASSQEGDFYGYTF; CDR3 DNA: TGTGCCAGCAGCCAAGAAGGGGATTTCTATGGCTACACCTTC
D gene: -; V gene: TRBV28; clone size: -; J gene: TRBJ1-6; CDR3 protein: CASSLGSSYNSPLHF; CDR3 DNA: TGTGCCAGCAGTTTAGGGAGCTCCTATAATTCACCCCTCCACTTT
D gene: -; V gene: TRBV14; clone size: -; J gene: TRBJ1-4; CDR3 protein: CASSLRGGFNEKLFF; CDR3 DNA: TGTGCCAGCAGCCTAAGGGGAGGTTTTAATGAAAAACTGTTTTTT